The 20 T cell receptor beta chains below all came from one sample that was sequenced in a study of cytomegalovirus exposure and HLA in healthy donors. The study ran its PCR with 60 Vbeta and 13 Jbeta primers. Sequencing was performed with immunoSEQ multiplex PCR; in TCRdb, only in-frame clones are kept and a portion is missing. In the table there are over 85,000 clones, roughly 78% of which are singletons. The sequenced sample was PBMCs. These receptors originate from a woman aged 25 to 39 in good health and CMV-seronegative.

The rearrangement joins TRBV6-5 to TRBJ2-1; TRBD1 matches 11 bases. Germline values: CDR1 MNHEY, CDR2 SVGAGI. The CDR3 is made up of 15 amino acids. V lost 2 bases, J lost 4 bases, and 1 base stayed unmatched. CDR3 in DNA: TGTGCCAGCAGTTACGGGACAGGGGGTTACAATGAGCAGTTCTTC. Translating it yields CASSYGTGGYNEQFF.

Only one count was recorded for this clone. The chain has TRBV25-1 and TRBJ1-1; possibly TRBD1 for D (6 bases). Germline V gene data show CDR1 as MGHDK and CDR2 as SYGVNS. This CDR3 is 14 amino acids long. V was clipped by 4 bases and J by 1 base, with 10 bases between them. The CDR3 reads CASSVKQGNTEAFF. DNA for the CDR3: TGTGCCAGCAGTGTAAAACAGGGGAACACTGAAGCTTTCTTT.

By share of the sample, this clone is medium-sized. This chain links TRBV5-6 with TRBJ1-5; 7 bases fit TRBD1. Germline-derived CDR1 and CDR2 are SGHDT and YYEEEE. This CDR3 has 15 residues. J lost 1 base, V lost 0 bases, and 1 base had no gene match. CDR3 amino acids: CASSLAGGSNQPQHF. The CDR3 DNA is TGTGCCAGCAGCTTGGCAGGGGGGAGCAATCAGCCCCAGCATTTT.

The chain couples TRBV28 to TRBJ2-1; 9 bases line up with TRBD2. Per the germline V gene, CDR1 is MDHEN and CDR2 is SYDVKM. V was clipped by 5 bases and J by 0 bases; unmatched bases: 8. CDR3 length: 17 amino acids. The CDR3 DNA reads as TGTGCCAGCAGTAATATCGGACTAGCGCGCTCCTACAATGAGCAGTTCTTC. Translation: CASSNIGLARSYNEQFF.

The chain carries TRBV18 and TRBJ2-7; 12 nucleotides line up with TRBD1. The CDR3 is 15 residues long. The V segment lost 2 bases and the J segment 7 bases; nucleotides outside the gene matches: 6. Germline CDR1 KGHSH, CDR2 LQKENI. CDR3 in amino acids: CASSPVGQGAGEQYF. As DNA, the CDR3 is TGTGCCAGCTCACCAGTGGGACAGGGGGCAGGAGAGCAGTACTTC.

The chain is built from TRBV6-1 and TRBJ1-4, with 8 nucleotides matching TRBD1. CDR3 length: 17 amino acids. Germline lookup yields CDR1 MNHNS and CDR2 SASEGT. V shed 4 bases, J shed 0 bases, and the junction held 7 bases outside the gene matches. The CDR3 DNA is TGTGCCAGCAGTGTTACCGGGACAGGAGCAACTAATGAAAAACTGTTTTTT. Residues: CASSVTGTGATNEKLFF.

The chain couples TRBV15 to TRBJ2-1, with D possibly matching TRBD2 (6 bases). CDR3 length: 14 amino acids. V lost 10 bases and J lost 5, with 18 bases in between. Germline V gene data show CDR1 as LNHNV and CDR2 as YYDKDF (reference sequence). Here the CDR3 DNA reads TGTGCCATCGCCCGGGGGTGGGCTAACAATGAGCAGTTCTTC. Translation gives CAIARGWANNEQFF.

V usage is TRBV30 and J usage is TRBJ2-5; possibly TRBD2 for D (5 bases). This CDR3 spans 13 amino acids. Germline assignment: CDR1 GTSNPN and CDR2 SVGIG (reference sequence). Between the trimmed V and J ends, which lost 1 base and 4 bases, there was a span of 10 bases. Here the CDR3 DNA reads TGTGCCTGGAGTGGGGGAGCGACAGAGACCCAGTACTTC. Residues: CAWSGGATETQYF.

The chain uses TRBV9 and TRBJ1-1; D perhaps matches TRBD1 (6 bases). The CDR3 extends over 13 amino acids. Germline CDR1 SGDLS, CDR2 YYNGEE. The ends were cut back, 4 bases at V and 4 bases at J, with 11 bases in the middle. The CDR3 region is CASSLRGGTEAFF. DNA for the CDR3: TGTGCCAGCAGCTTGCGAGGGGGCACTGAAGCTTTCTTT.

The rearrangement uses TRBV11-2 and TRBJ2-7; TRBD2 is a possible D gene (6 bases). Germline CDR1 is SGHAT and CDR2 is FQNNGV. The CDR3 loop spans 14 amino acids. V was cut by 0 bases and J by 3 bases, with 9 bases left in between. The CDR3 nucleotides are TGTGCCAGCAGCTTAGAGTCGGGGGTCTACGAGCAGTACTTC. Protein sequence: CASSLESGVYEQYF.

This sequence joins TRBV10-3 and TRBJ2-3; D is ambiguous. Germline V lookup: CDR1 ENHRY, CDR2 SYGVKD. The CDR3 sequence is 11 residues long. The germline V and J ends were trimmed by 2 bases and 5 bases, with 2 bases remaining between them. CDR3: CAISELDTQYF. CDR3 nucleotides: TGTGCCATCAGTGAGCTAGATACGCAGTATTTT.

J is TRBJ1-3 and V is TRBV4-1; TRBD1 is a possible D gene (6 bases). V gave up 1 base and J gave up 4 bases, with 11 bases separating them. The CDR3 covers 15 residues. The V gene's germline CDR1 is MGHRA and CDR2 YSYEKL. For the CDR3, the DNA is TGCGCCAGCAGCCAAGTCGGGGGGCCAGGAAACACCATATATTTT. The encoded protein is CASSQVGGPGNTIYF.

The chain carries TRBV5-1 and TRBJ2-5, with a tentative D call TRBD1 (6 bases). CDR1 is SGHRS, CDR2 YFSETQ, per germline. This CDR3 has 13 amino acids. The V gene lost 5 bases and the J gene lost 5 bases, with 13 bases spanning the gap. CDR3 in DNA: TGCGCCAGCAGTCGAACAGGGATCGAGACCCAGTACTTC. This codes for CASSRTGIETQYF.

This clone has just one count. The chain joins TRBV6-5 to TRBJ1-5, with 7 nucleotides matching TRBD1. The CDR3 is 15 residues long. CDR1 is MNHEY, CDR2 SVGAGI, per germline. The V gene end was trimmed by 5 bases and the J gene end by 2 bases; junction bases not matched to a gene: 6. The CDR3 DNA follows: TGTGCCAGCAGTACCCGGGACAGTGGCAATCAGCCCCAGCATTTT. Its protein is CASSTRDSGNQPQHF.

The V gene is TRBV30, the J gene TRBJ2-1; 8 positions match TRBD2. V dropped 4 bases and J dropped 6; count of bases not matched to a gene: 8. The V gene's germline CDR1 is GTSNPN and CDR2 SVGIG (reference sequence). This CDR3 is 14 amino acids long. CDR3 sequence: CAWNSGRRFNEQFF. In DNA, the CDR3 is TGTGCCTGGAACAGCGGGAGAAGGTTCAATGAGCAGTTCTTC.

DNA for the CDR3: TGTGCCAGCAGCTTGGGCCCCGGGGAGCTGTTTTTT. Translating gives CASSLGPGELFF. This chain links TRBV7-6 with TRBJ2-2; D gene unclear. V lost 3 bases and J 6 bases, leaving 5 bases between the germline ends. The CDR3 covers 12 residues. Germline CDR1 reads SGHVS; CDR2 reads FNYEAQ. Complete variable domain (other parts from reference TRBV7-6 and TRBJ2-2): GAGVSQSPRYKVTKRGQDVALRCDPISGHVSLYWYRQALGQGPEFLTYFNYEAQQDKSGLPNDRFSAERPEGSISTLTIQRTEQRDSAMYRCASSLGPGELFFGEGSRLTVL.

The V gene is TRBV7-9, the J gene TRBJ2-3, with D maybe TRBD2 (6 bases). Germline V gene sequence: CDR1 SEHNR, CDR2 FQNEAQ (reference sequence). V was pared by 5 bases and J by 2 bases, with 17 bases between. The CDR3 runs to 16 residues. This chain's CDR3 is CASSPPLDYYTDTQYF. The DNA of the CDR3 is TGTGCCAGCAGCCCCCCCCTGGACTATTACACAGATACGCAGTATTTT. Based on the CDR3 plus reference TRBV7-9 and TRBJ2-3, the full variable domain is DTGVSQNPRHKITKRGQNVTFRCDPISEHNRLYWYRQTLGQGPEFLTYFQNEAQLEKSRLLSDRFSAERPKGSFSTLEIQRTEQGDSAMYLCASSPPLDYYTDTQYFGPGTRLTVL.

The chain employs TRBV19 and TRBJ1-5, with D perhaps matching TRBD1 (5 bases). Trimming left V 4 bases short and J 4 bases short, with 8 bases between. Germline V gene lookup returns CDR1 LNHDA and CDR2 SQIVND (reference sequence). CDR3 length: 13 amino acids. The CDR3 protein is CASSRQINQPQHF. CDR3 bases: TGTGCCAGTAGTAGACAGATAAATCAGCCCCAGCATTTT.

The genes are TRBV6-5 and TRBJ1-1, with 7 bases aligning to TRBD1. CDR1 and CDR2 (germline): MNHEY, SVGAGI. The CDR3 spans 14 residues. Trimming at V came to 7 bases and at J to 0 bases, leaving 5 bases not matched to a gene. CDR3 nucleotides: TGTGCCAGCAAAGGGACAGTTTTGAACACTGAAGCTTTCTTT. Translating gives CASKGTVLNTEAFF.

This chain links TRBV2 with TRBJ2-2; D might be TRBD1 (6 bases). Germline V CDR1 and CDR2: SNHLY, FYNNEI. Trimming shortened V by 3 bases and J by 4 bases, and 15 bases separated the two germline ends. This CDR3 is 16 amino acids long. CDR3 in amino acids: CASSDSFQGTTGELFF. Here the CDR3 DNA reads TGTGCCAGCAGTGATTCATTCCAGGGGACCACCGGGGAGCTGTTTTTT. The whole variable domain, filled in from reference TRBV2 and TRBJ2-2, reads EPEVTQTPSHQVTQMGQEVILRCVPISNHLYFYWYRQILGQKVEFLVSFYNNEISEKSEIFDDQFSVERPDGSNFTLKIRSTKLEDSAMYFCASSDSFQGTTGELFFGEGSRLTVL.